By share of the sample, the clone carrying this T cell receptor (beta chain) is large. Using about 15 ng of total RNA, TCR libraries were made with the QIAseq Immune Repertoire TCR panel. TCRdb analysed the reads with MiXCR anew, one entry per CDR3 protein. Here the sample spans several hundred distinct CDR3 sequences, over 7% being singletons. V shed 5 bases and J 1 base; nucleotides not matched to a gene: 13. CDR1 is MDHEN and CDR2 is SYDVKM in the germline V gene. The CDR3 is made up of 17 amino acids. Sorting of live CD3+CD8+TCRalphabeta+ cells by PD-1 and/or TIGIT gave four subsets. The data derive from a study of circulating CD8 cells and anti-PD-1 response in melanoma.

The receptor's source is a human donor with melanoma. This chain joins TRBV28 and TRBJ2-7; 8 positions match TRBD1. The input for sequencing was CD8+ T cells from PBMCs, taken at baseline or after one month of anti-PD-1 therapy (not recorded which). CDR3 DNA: TGTGCCAGCAGTGCATCCCCGAGACAGGGGTGGTCCTACGAGCAGTACTTC. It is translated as CASSASPRQGWSYEQYF.